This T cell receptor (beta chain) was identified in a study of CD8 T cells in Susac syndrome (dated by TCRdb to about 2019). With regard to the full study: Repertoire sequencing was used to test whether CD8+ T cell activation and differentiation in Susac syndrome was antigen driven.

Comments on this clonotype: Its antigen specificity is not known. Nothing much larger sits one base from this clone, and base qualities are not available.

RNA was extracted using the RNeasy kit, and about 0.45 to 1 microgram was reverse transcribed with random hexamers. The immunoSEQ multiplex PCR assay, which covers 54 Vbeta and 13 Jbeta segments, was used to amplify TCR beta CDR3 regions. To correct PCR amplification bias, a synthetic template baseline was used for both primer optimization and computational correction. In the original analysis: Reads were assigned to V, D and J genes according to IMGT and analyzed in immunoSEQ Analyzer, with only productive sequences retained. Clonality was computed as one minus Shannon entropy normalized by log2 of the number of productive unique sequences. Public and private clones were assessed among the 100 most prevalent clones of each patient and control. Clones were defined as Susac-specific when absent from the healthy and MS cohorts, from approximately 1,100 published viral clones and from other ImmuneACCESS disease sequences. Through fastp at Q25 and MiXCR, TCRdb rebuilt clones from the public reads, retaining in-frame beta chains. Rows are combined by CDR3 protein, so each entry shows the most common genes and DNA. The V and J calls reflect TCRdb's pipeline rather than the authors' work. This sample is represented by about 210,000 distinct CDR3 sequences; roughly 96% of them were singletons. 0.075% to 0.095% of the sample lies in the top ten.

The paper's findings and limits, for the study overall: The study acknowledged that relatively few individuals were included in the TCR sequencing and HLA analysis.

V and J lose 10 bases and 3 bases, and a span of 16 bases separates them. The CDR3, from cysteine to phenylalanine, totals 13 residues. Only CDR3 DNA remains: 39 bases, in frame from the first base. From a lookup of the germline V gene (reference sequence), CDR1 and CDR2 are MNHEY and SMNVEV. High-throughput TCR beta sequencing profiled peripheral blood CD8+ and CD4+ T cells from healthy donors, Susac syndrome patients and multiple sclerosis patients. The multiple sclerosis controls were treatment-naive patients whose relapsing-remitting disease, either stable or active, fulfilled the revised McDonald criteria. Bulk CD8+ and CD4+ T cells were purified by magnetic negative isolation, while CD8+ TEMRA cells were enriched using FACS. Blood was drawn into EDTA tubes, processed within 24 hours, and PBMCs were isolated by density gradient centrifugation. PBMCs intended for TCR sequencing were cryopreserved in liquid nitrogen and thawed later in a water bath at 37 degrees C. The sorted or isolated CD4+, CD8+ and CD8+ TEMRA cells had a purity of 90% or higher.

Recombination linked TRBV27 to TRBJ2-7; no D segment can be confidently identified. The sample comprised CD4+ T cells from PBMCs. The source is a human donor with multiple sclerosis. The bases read TGTGCCACCCGGCCGGACGGGCTCTACGAGCAGTACTTC. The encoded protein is CATRPDGLYEQYF.